These 30 T cell receptor beta chains came from one sample sequenced in a study of T cell responses to AZD1222 COVID-19 vaccine. Sequencing used immunoSEQ multiplex PCR; TCRdb keeps in-frame clones, though not all of them. The table includes over 100,000 clones, roughly nine tenths detected once. Sequencing used peripheral blood, obtained on day 0 of AZD1222 vaccination. These TCRs come from an adult in good health.

This chain uses TRBV4-3 with TRBJ2-2; 7 nucleotides match TRBD2. The CDR3 loop spans 15 amino acids. V shed 1 base and J 6 bases; nucleotides not matched to a gene: 5. The germline gives CDR1 LGHNA, CDR2 YSLEER. CDR3 in DNA: TGCGCCAGCAGCCAAGGGGCCCGGGAGGCCGGGGAGCTGTTTTTT. Amino acid sequence: CASSQGAREAGELFF.

In regard to this clone: Other DNA sequences in the sample encode the same CDR3. DNA of the CDR3: TGTGCCAGCAGCTACACAGATACGCAGTATTTT. It codes for CASSYTDTQYF. The chain has TRBV7-2 and TRBJ2-3; D gene ambiguous. This CDR3 is built from 11 residues. V gave up 4 bases and J gave up 2 bases, with 1 base separating them. CDR1 is SGHTA, CDR2 FQGNSA, per germline. The full variable domain, its missing parts supplied by reference TRBV7-2 and TRBJ2-3, is GAGVSQSPSNKVTEKGKDVELRCDPISGHTALYWYRQSLGQGLEFLIYFQGNSAPDKSGLPSDRFSAERTGGSVSTLTIQRTQQEDSAVYLCASSYTDTQYFGPGTRLTVL.

In its sample, this clone was seen a few times. The chain carries TRBV11-2 and TRBJ2-5; perhaps TRBD2 as D (6 bases). The ends were cut back, 1 base at V and 0 bases at J, with 12 bases in the middle. In germline, CDR1 is SGHAT, CDR2 FQNNGV. CDR3 length: 16 amino acids. CDR3 protein: CASSLGRIADQETQYF. The CDR3 DNA is TGTGCCAGCAGCTTAGGCCGGATAGCGGACCAAGAGACCCAGTACTTC.

This clone was seen a single time. The V and J genes are TRBV14 and TRBJ2-3; possibly TRBD2 for D (5 bases). From germline, CDR1 is SGHDN and CDR2 FVKESK. This CDR3 is 15 amino acids long. The V and J ends lost 4 bases and 2 bases respectively, with 13 bases between them. This CDR3 reads CASSPRRPSTDTQYF. The CDR3 nucleotides read TGTGCCAGCAGCCCACGGAGGCCGTCCACAGATACGCAGTATTTT.

The rearrangement joins TRBV7-9 to TRBJ2-7; D could derive from TRBD1 or TRBD2 (5 bases each). V was shortened by 5 bases and J by 4 bases, with 15 bases between the two germline ends. This CDR3 has 14 residues. The germline CDR1 and CDR2 sequences are SEHNR and FQNEAQ (reference sequence). CDR3 amino acids: CASSPPRGTYEQYF. The DNA for the CDR3 is TGTGCCAGCAGCCCACCGCGTGGGACGTACGAGCAGTACTTC.

V gene TRBV19 combines with J gene TRBJ1-4, with D maybe TRBD1 (5 bases). The V end was cut by 6 bases, the J end by 13 bases, with 21 bases between. Per germline, CDR1 LNHDA and CDR2 SQIVND (reference sequence). CDR3 length equals 14 residues. The CDR3 protein is CASSPRGTVGGLFF. In DNA, the CDR3 is TGTGCCAGTAGCCCGAGAGGGACGGTCGGGGGACTGTTTTTT.

The chain has TRBV4-2 and TRBJ2-3, with unresolved D. There are 14 residues in the CDR3. V lost 0 bases, J lost 1 base, and 5 bases lay in between. CDR1 LGHNA and CDR2 YNFKEQ come from the germline V gene. Here the CDR3 DNA reads TGTGCCAGCAGCCAAGATATGGGCACAGATACGCAGTATTTT. Its protein is CASSQDMGTDTQYF.

The chain links TRBV5-1 to TRBJ2-7; maybe TRBD2 (6 bases). Trimming took 4 bases from V and 2 from J, leaving 16 bases between them. CDR3 length: 15 residues. Germline-derived CDR1 and CDR2 are SGHRS and YFSETQ. The DNA for the CDR3 is TGCGCCAGCAGCGGACTACCGGGATCCGCCTACGAGCAGTACTTC. Translated: CASSGLPGSAYEQYF. The whole variable domain, filled in from reference TRBV5-1 and TRBJ2-7, reads KAGVTQTPRYLIKTRGQQVTLSCSPISGHRSVSWYQQTPGQGLQFLFEYFSETQRNKGNFPGRFSGRQFSNSRSEMNVSTLELGDSALYLCASSGLPGSAYEQYFGPGTRLTVT.

This clone is a singleton in its sample. The V call is TRBV7-8, the J call TRBJ1-4; the match to TRBD1 covers 7 bases. Germline CDR1 reads SGHVS; CDR2 reads FQNEAQ. The CDR3 has 14 residues. V lost 3 bases to trimming and J lost 8 bases; unmatched junction nucleotides: 6. The CDR3 loop reads CASSFRGADEKLFF. CDR3 nucleotide sequence: TGTGCCAGCAGCTTCAGGGGGGCTGACGAAAAACTGTTTTTT.

The rearrangement joins TRBV30 to TRBJ1-6; 7 bases match TRBD1. The V gene's germline CDR1 is GTSNPN and CDR2 SVGIG (reference sequence). CDR3 length: 14 residues. V lost 2 bases, J lost 9 bases, and 7 bases stayed unmatched. This CDR3 reads CAWSPQGIGSPLHF. The CDR3 DNA follows: TGTGCCTGGAGTCCACAGGGGATAGGTTCACCCCTCCACTTT. Full variable domain (rest looked up from reference TRBV30 and TRBJ1-6): SQTIHQWPATLVQPVGSPLSLECTVEGTSNPNLYWYRQAAGRGLQLLFYSVGIGQISSEVPQNLSASRPQDRQFILSSKKLLLSDSGFYLCAWSPQGIGSPLHFGNGTRLTVT.

The chain is built from TRBV7-9 and TRBJ1-1; no definite D call. The CDR3 runs 12 residues. V dropped 2 bases and J dropped 7 bases, with 8 bases sitting between them. Germline V gene sequence: CDR1 SEHNR, CDR2 FQNEAQ (reference sequence). The CDR3 loop reads CASSLIGSEAFF. CDR3 DNA: TGTGCCAGCAGCTTAATCGGCAGTGAAGCTTTCTTT.

This chain uses TRBV10-2 with TRBJ2-1; 10 bases match TRBD2. J lost 3 bases, V lost 7 bases, and 6 bases had no gene match. Germline CDR1 is WSHSY and CDR2 is SAAADI. The CDR3 consists of 15 residues. DNA of the CDR3: TGCGCCAGCACCTTAAGCGGGGGGGACTACAATGAGCAGTTCTTC. Protein product: CASTLSGGDYNEQFF.

The chain links TRBV12-3 or TRBV12-4 to TRBJ2-3; D not resolved. There are 12 residues in the CDR3. V lost 3 bases and J lost 6, with 7 bases in between. The CDR3 reads CASSFVGDTQYF. The CDR3 nucleotides read TGTGCCAGCAGTTTTGTGGGGGATACGCAGTATTTT.

V and J are TRBV15 and TRBJ1-4; 8 bases fit TRBD1. Germline CDR1 is LNHNV and CDR2 is YYDKDF (reference sequence). The CDR3 is 16 residues long. The junction had 7 bases not matched to a gene; V was cut back by 3 bases and J by 4 bases. CDR3 in amino acids: CATSSDGQGLNEKLFF. CDR3 sequence (DNA): TGTGCCACCAGCAGCGACGGACAGGGACTTAATGAAAAACTGTTTTTT.

The chain uses TRBV12-5 and TRBJ2-6; D unclear. This CDR3 is 14 amino acids long. CDR1 is LGHNT, CDR2 FRNRAP, per germline. V lost 5 bases, J lost 2 bases, and 7 bases lay in between. CDR3 protein: CASGRNTGANVLTF. CDR3 DNA sequence: TGTGCTAGTGGTAGAAACACTGGGGCCAACGTCCTGACTTTC.

The chain is built from TRBV9 and TRBJ1-1, with 11 bases matching TRBD1. Germline V lookup: CDR1 SGDLS, CDR2 YYNGEE. With V trimmed by 6 bases and J by 5 bases, 3 bases remained unmatched. The CDR3 length is 13 residues. The CDR3 loop is CASKGQGATEAFF. CDR3 sequence (DNA): TGTGCCAGCAAAGGACAGGGGGCTACTGAAGCTTTCTTT.

This clone has only a few counts. V gene TRBV11-2 combines with J gene TRBJ1-2; D is unclear. The CDR3 totals 14 residues. V lost 3 bases, J lost 7 bases, and 15 bases lay in between. Germline lookup yields CDR1 SGHAT and CDR2 FQNNGV. CDR3 DNA: TGTGCCAGCAGCTTCTATAGTTGGGTCGGTGGCTACACCTTC. Its translation: CASSFYSWVGGYTF.

The chain joins TRBV27 to TRBJ2-3; D is possibly TRBD2 (6 bases). Trimming cost V 5 bases and J 4 bases, with 16 bases left between them. CDR1 and CDR2 from the germline V gene are MNHEY and SMNVEV (reference sequence). The CDR3 consists of 15 residues. The CDR3 sequence is CASSPLTRGADTQYF. The CDR3 DNA sequence: TGTGCCAGCAGTCCGCTGACTAGGGGAGCAGATACGCAGTATTTT.

The V call is TRBV3-1 (or the pseudogene TRBV3-2), the J call TRBJ1-3; D remains unclear. Trimming removed 3 bases from V and 8 bases from J, with 20 bases in between. Germline CDR1 is LGHDT and CDR2 is YNNKEL (reference sequence). CDR3 length: 16 amino acids. DNA of the CDR3: TGTGCCAGCAGCCATGATCCTGTCCGGGCCGGGTACACCATATATTTT. It encodes CASSHDPVRAGYTIYF.

The chain uses TRBV11-3 and TRBJ2-3, with D perhaps TRBD2 (5 bases). The V end was cut by 5 bases, the J end by 2 bases, with 8 bases between. Looked up from germline, CDR1 is SGHNT and CDR2 is YENEEA. The CDR3 loop spans 13 amino acids. CDR3 amino acids: CASSLDFTDTQYF. Here the CDR3 DNA reads TGTGCCAGCAGCCTGGACTTCACAGATACGCAGTATTTT.

This chain uses TRBV5-6 with TRBJ2-1; possible D gene TRBD2, 5 bases. V was clipped by 4 bases and J by 2 bases, with 10 bases between them. The CDR3 has 14 residues. CDR1 SGHDT and CDR2 YYEEEE come from the germline V gene. CDR3 DNA: TGTGCCAGCAGCGCCGCCGGGACCTACAATGAGCAGTTCTTC. It codes for CASSAAGTYNEQFF. The full variable domain, its missing parts supplied by reference TRBV5-6 and TRBJ2-1, is DAGVTQSPTHLIKTRGQQVTLRCSPKSGHDTVSWYQQALGQGPQFIFQYYEEEERQRGNFPDRFSGHQFPNYSSELNVNALLLGDSALYLCASSAAGTYNEQFFGPGTRLTVL.

This sequence joins TRBV6-6 and TRBJ1-3, with 8 bases fitting TRBD1. V was pared by 6 bases and J by 2 bases, with 9 bases of the junction left unmatched. The CDR3 is made up of 16 amino acids. From germline, CDR1 is MNHNY and CDR2 SVGAGI (reference sequence). CDR3 in amino acids: CASRPRTGLAGNTIYF. The CDR3, as DNA: TGTGCCAGCAGACCGAGGACAGGGTTGGCTGGAAACACCATATATTTT.

The chain joins TRBV5-4 to TRBJ1-2, with D hard to call. Germline V gives CDR1 SGHNT, CDR2 YYREEE (reference sequence). The CDR3 length is 15 residues. V was trimmed by 2 bases and J by 4 bases, leaving 15 bases between them. In DNA form, the CDR3 reads TGTGCCAGCAGCTTAAAAGGTGATTGGAGCTATGGCTACACCTTC. It encodes CASSLKGDWSYGYTF.

The rearrangement links TRBV6-5 to TRBJ1-5, with D unclear. The germline V gene encodes CDR1 MNHEY and CDR2 SVGAGI. V was trimmed by 7 bases and J by 6 bases, leaving 16 bases between them. CDR3 length: 14 residues. DNA for the CDR3: TGTGCCAGCACATACGGTGGGTTGTCTCAGCCCCAGCATTTT. It specifies CASTYGGLSQPQHF.

A note on this clone: The junction and the germline gene differ at one end; a read error may be behind it. DNA for the CDR3: TGTGCCATCAGGGGGGACAGATCCTCCGAGCAGTACTTC. As protein: CAIRGDRSSEQYF. This chain connects TRBV10-3 to TRBJ2-7, with 7 bases that match TRBD1. The CDR3 has 13 amino acids. Germline CDR1 is ENHRY and CDR2 is SYGVKD.

The V and J genes are TRBV3-1 (or the pseudogene TRBV3-2) and TRBJ1-2; no definite D call. Trimming stripped 2 bases from V and 5 bases from J, with 3 bases between. Germline CDR1 and CDR2: LGHDT and YNNKEL (reference sequence). This CDR3 has 11 residues. The CDR3 loop reads CASSQLYGYTF. The CDR3 bases are TGTGCCAGCAGCCAACTATATGGCTACACCTTC.

The chain is built from TRBV11-2 and TRBJ2-7; a weak D match, TRBD1 (5 bases). Germline V lookup: CDR1 SGHAT, CDR2 FQNNGV. V lost 1 base to trimming and J lost 10 bases, with 11 bases between them. The CDR3 consists of 12 residues. The CDR3 bases are TGTGCCAGCAGCTTAGGGGGCGGCCTCCAGTACTTC. As protein: CASSLGGGLQYF.

The gene calls are TRBV6-5 and TRBJ1-1; tentatively, D is TRBD1 (5 bases). CDR3 size: 13 residues. Per the germline V gene, CDR1 is MNHEY and CDR2 is SVGAGI. Trimming cost V 0 bases and J 10 bases, with 12 bases left between them. CDR3 sequence: CASSYSATGVAFF. Here the CDR3 DNA reads TGTGCCAGCAGTTACTCAGCGACGGGGGTAGCTTTCTTT.

The CDR3 protein is CASSPRTSGGNEQFF. CDR3 bases: TGTGCCAGCAGCCCCCGGACTAGCGGGGGCAATGAGCAGTTCTTC. V usage is TRBV7-2 and J usage is TRBJ2-1, with TRBD2 matching over 13 bases. V trimming: 5 bases; J trimming: 6 bases; junction bases outside the gene matches: 4. CDR3 length: 15 residues. Per the germline V gene, CDR1 is SGHTA and CDR2 is FQGNSA.

CDR3 bases: TGTGCCAGCAGCCAGGATTGGGGCAGTGTAGGGACCCAGTACTTC. Protein product: CASSQDWGSVGTQYF. This chain links TRBV3-1 (or the pseudogene TRBV3-2) with TRBJ2-5; D might be TRBD1 (5 bases). Germline CDR1 reads LGHDT; CDR2 reads YNNKEL (reference sequence). The CDR3 loop spans 15 amino acids. V was cut by 3 bases and J by 7 bases, with 18 bases left in between.